This T cell receptor beta chain was captured by sequencing in a study of CD8 T cells in ankylosing spondylitis (dated 2017 in TCRdb). Regarding the complete study: The study profiled T cell receptor beta repertoires in healthy donors and ankylosing spondylitis patients to find disease-linked TCR variants. In total, the full study cohort was made up of roughly 100 healthy donors and 25 to 30 ankylosing spondylitis patients. Samples of peripheral blood were taken, and for ankylosing spondylitis patients, synovial fluid was collected as well.

The reads were generated on an Illumina HiSeq 2500. Quantitative 5'-RACE with molecular barcodes was the method used to prepare the TCR beta libraries. Per the original workflow: A new computational method based on a probabilistic model of VDJ rearrangement was used to identify disease-linked TCR variants. TCRdb reran the public reads through fastp at Q25 and MiXCR, keeping productive beta chains. Every distinct CDR3 protein forms one entry, paired with its most common genes and DNA. These V and J calls derive from TCRdb rather than the authors' analysis. The sample table shows over 75,000 distinct CDR3 sequences, and roughly 8.8% are seen once. The leading ten clones occupy under 6% of the sample. Study-level results and caveats: In peripheral blood, the disease-linked clones were found at relatively low frequencies and had a CD8+ phenotype. Some of the motif variants had been reported before in the synovial fluid and blood of reactive arthritis patients, a finding that suggests common disease-initiation mechanisms. The disease-linked clones were reported to be significantly enriched in matched synovial fluid samples from ankylosing spondylitis patients. Blood from ankylosing spondylitis patients appeared to be characterized by a TCR beta motif composed of eight highly homologous amino acid variants.

The CDR3 runs 16 amino acids, cysteine and phenylalanine included. This entry keeps only the CDR3 DNA: 48 bases, framed from base 1. The germline V gene specifies MDHEN as CDR1 and SYDVKM as CDR2. Unmatched junction bases come to 17, with V trimmed by 6 bases and J by 7 bases. This clonotype was counted at least ten times. Its antigen has not been determined. No base-level quality is on record; no much larger clone is a single base apart. The receptor was derived from a male donor with ankylosing spondylitis or in good health (not recorded which). The chain is encoded by TRBV28 joined to TRBJ2-7, with 8 bases matching TRBD1. The specimen sequenced was blood, either unsorted or a sorted T cell fraction (not recorded which). CDR3 protein: CASRISAAGGAGEQYF. The sequenced DNA: TGTGCCAGCAGGATCTCTGCGGCAGGGGGCGCGGGGGAGCAGTACTTC.